What follows are 11 T cell receptor beta chains derived from one specimen sequenced in a study of lymphopenia after photon versus proton radiotherapy. Clones were sequenced by immunoSEQ multiplex PCR, and TCRdb holds only the in-frame ones, with some missing. The table has approximately 66,000 clones, about 90% seen once. This specimen was peripheral blood, taken from a patient treated with photon-based radiotherapy. These receptors were obtained from a man aged 40-55 years with gastric cancer.

The chain joins TRBV7-2 to TRBJ2-5; 7 nucleotides agree with TRBD2. The V segment lost 10 bases and the J segment 5 bases; nucleotides outside the gene matches: 10. The CDR3 has 13 residues. In germline, CDR1 is SGHTA, CDR2 FQGNSA. The DNA for the CDR3 is TGTGCCACCGCGGGGGTCCTCCGGGAGACCCAGTACTTC. Translated: CATAGVLRETQYF. The whole variable domain, filled in from reference TRBV7-2 and TRBJ2-5, reads GAGVSQSPSNKVTEKGKDVELRCDPISGHTALYWYRQSLGQGLEFLIYFQGNSAPDKSGLPSDRFSAERTGGSVSTLTIQRTQQEDSAVYLCATAGVLRETQYFGPGTRLLVL.

This chain connects TRBV7-9 to TRBJ2-3; the match to TRBD2 covers 8 bases. There are 16 residues in the CDR3. The V gene end was trimmed by 4 bases and the J gene end by 4 bases; junction bases not matched to a gene: 10. Germline V gene sequence: CDR1 SEHNR, CDR2 FQNEAQ (reference sequence). The CDR3 bases are TGTGCCAGCAGCTCCCCAGCGGGGGTGAGCCCAGATACGCAGTATTTT. Translating gives CASSSPAGVSPDTQYF.

The chain combines TRBV6-6 with TRBJ1-1; no definite D call. The germline V gene encodes CDR1 MNHNY and CDR2 SVGAGI (reference sequence). With 5 bases removed from V and 2 bases from J, the gap between germline ends came to 9 bases. The CDR3 is made up of 13 amino acids. Here the CDR3 DNA reads TGTGCCAGCAGTCCTAGGGATAACACTGAAGCTTTCTTT. Its translation is CASSPRDNTEAFF.

This clone was observed a handful of times. The chain joins TRBV6-6 to TRBJ2-3, with 9 bases matching TRBD1. Unmatched junction bases numbered 8, after V lost 7 bases and J lost 3 bases. CDR1 is MNHNY and CDR2 is SVGAGI in the germline V gene (reference sequence). CDR3 length: 15 residues. DNA of the CDR3: TGTGCCAGCAAATCGTGGGACAGGGTAACAGATACGCAGTATTTT. Residues: CASKSWDRVTDTQYF.

This chain connects TRBV7-2 to TRBJ1-5; 8 bases are a match to TRBD1. The CDR3 sequence is 15 residues long. The germline CDR1 and CDR2 sequences are SGHTA and FQGNSA. J gave up 1 base and V 4 bases, and 3 bases lay outside the gene matches. CDR3 residues: CASSSQGASNQPQHF. In DNA, the CDR3 is TGTGCCAGCAGCTCGCAGGGGGCGAGCAATCAGCCCCAGCATTTT. Together with reference TRBV7-2 and TRBJ1-5, the CDR3 gives the full variable domain: GAGVSQSPSNKVTEKGKDVELRCDPISGHTALYWYRQSLGQGLEFLIYFQGNSAPDKSGLPSDRFSAERTGGSVSTLTIQRTQQEDSAVYLCASSSQGASNQPQHFGDGTRLSIL.

This chain uses TRBV29-1 with TRBJ2-2; D possibly corresponds to TRBD2 (6 bases). The CDR3 has 12 amino acids. The germline V gene has CDR1 SQVTM and CDR2 ANQGSEA. V was cut by 4 bases and J by 4 bases, with 7 bases left in between. The CDR3: CSVGEATGELFF. CDR3 nucleotide sequence: TGCAGCGTTGGGGAGGCCACCGGGGAGCTGTTTTTT.

The gene calls are TRBV6-1 and TRBJ1-4, with TRBD1 identical over 10 bases. The CDR3 has 14 residues. J gave up 5 bases and V 7 bases, and 4 bases lay outside the gene matches. CDR1 and CDR2 from the germline V gene are MNHNS and SASEGT. For the CDR3, the DNA is TGTGCCAGCAAGGACAGGGGGTTGAATGAAAAACTGTTTTTT. Translating gives CASKDRGLNEKLFF.

The V gene is TRBV5-4, the J gene TRBJ1-3, with D possibly matching TRBD1 (5 bases). The CDR3 runs 14 residues. Trimming removed 4 bases at V and 6 bases at J, with 14 bases between. Germline assignment: CDR1 SGHNT and CDR2 YYREEE (reference sequence). The CDR3 coding sequence is TGTGCCAGCAGCCGCGGAGGGGCTGAAAACACCATATATTTT. As protein: CASSRGGAENTIYF.

The genes are TRBV9 and TRBJ1-6; no clear D. The germline V gene has CDR1 SGDLS and CDR2 YYNGEE. This CDR3 has 16 residues. Trimming left V 0 bases short and J 0 bases short, with 7 bases between. The DNA of the CDR3 is TGTGCCAGCAGCGTAGGGCAGAACTCCTATAATTCACCCCTCCACTTT. It translates to CASSVGQNSYNSPLHF.

This clone was detected only a few times. The J gene is TRBJ1-5, the V gene TRBV6-1; D is undetermined. Germline CDR1 and CDR2: MNHNS and SASEGT. V dropped 1 base and J dropped 3 bases, with 7 bases sitting between them. This CDR3 has 14 amino acids. The CDR3 spells CASSEGGPNQPQHF. The CDR3 bases are TGTGCCAGCAGTGAAGGAGGCCCCAATCAGCCCCAGCATTTT.

The chain is built from TRBV10-3 and TRBJ2-5; D is perhaps TRBD2 (6 bases). The CDR3 is 14 amino acids. The germline CDR1 and CDR2 sequences are ENHRY and SYGVKD. V shed 2 bases and J shed 4 bases, with 11 bases lying between them. The DNA for the CDR3 is TGTGCCATCAGTGAGGGGCGGGGCGGAGAGACCCAGTACTTC. It specifies CAISEGRGGETQYF.